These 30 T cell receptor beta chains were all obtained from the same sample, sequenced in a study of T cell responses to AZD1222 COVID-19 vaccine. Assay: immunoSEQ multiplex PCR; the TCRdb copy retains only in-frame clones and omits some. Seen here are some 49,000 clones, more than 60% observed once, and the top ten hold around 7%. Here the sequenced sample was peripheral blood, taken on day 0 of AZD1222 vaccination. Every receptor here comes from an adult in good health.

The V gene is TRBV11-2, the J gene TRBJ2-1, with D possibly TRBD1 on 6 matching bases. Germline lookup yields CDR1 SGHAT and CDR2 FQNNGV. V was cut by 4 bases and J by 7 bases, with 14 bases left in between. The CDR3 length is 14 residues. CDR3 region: CASSSIGGWNEQFF. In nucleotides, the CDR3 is TGTGCCAGCAGCTCCATAGGGGGTTGGAATGAGCAGTTCTTC.

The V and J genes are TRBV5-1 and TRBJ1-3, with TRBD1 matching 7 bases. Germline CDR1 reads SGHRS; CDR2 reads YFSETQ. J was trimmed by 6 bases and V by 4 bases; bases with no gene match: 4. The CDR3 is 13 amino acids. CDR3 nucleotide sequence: TGCGCCAGCAGCCCGGGACAGCTAAACACCATATATTTT. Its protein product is CASSPGQLNTIYF.

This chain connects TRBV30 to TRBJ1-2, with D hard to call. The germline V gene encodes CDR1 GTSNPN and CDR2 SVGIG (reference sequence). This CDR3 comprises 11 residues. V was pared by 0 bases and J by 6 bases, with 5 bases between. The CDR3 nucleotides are TGTGCCTGGAGTGTAAACCATGGCTACACCTTC. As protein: CAWSVNHGYTF. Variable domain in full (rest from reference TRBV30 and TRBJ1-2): SQTIHQWPATLVQPVGSPLSLECTVEGTSNPNLYWYRQAAGRGLQLLFYSVGIGQISSEVPQNLSASRPQDRQFILSSKKLLLSDSGFYLCAWSVNHGYTFGSGTRLTVV.

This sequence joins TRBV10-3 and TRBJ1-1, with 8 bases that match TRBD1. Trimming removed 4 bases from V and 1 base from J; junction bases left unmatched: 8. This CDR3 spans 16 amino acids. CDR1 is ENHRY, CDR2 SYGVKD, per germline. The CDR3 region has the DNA TGTGCCATCAGTGCAACAGGGGGGCAAGGGAACACTGAAGCTTTCTTT. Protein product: CAISATGGQGNTEAFF.

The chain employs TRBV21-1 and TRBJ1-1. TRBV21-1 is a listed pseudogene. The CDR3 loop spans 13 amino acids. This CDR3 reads CASSNTAETEAFF. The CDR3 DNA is TGTGCCAGCAGCAATACGGCCGAGACTGAAGCTTTCTTT.

The CDR3 DNA reads TGTGCCAGCAGTCCCCTAGGGGGTTTCACTGAAGCTTTCTTT. Translating gives CASSPLGGFTEAFF. V is TRBV28 and J is TRBJ1-1, with D maybe TRBD1 (6 bases). V shed 5 bases and J shed 4 bases, with 14 bases lying between them. This CDR3 comprises 14 residues. The germline V gene has CDR1 MDHEN and CDR2 SYDVKM.

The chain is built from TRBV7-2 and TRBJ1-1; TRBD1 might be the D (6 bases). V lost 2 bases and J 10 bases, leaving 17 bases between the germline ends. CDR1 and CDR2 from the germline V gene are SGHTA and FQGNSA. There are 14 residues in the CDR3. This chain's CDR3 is CASSLTRFQGLAFF. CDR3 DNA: TGTGCCAGCAGCTTAACGCGGTTCCAGGGGTTAGCTTTCTTT.

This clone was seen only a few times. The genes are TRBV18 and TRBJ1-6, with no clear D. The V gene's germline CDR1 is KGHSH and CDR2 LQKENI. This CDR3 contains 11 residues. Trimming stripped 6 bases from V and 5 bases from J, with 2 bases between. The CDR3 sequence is CASSDNSPLHF. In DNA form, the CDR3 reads TGTGCCAGCTCGGATAATTCACCCCTCCACTTT.

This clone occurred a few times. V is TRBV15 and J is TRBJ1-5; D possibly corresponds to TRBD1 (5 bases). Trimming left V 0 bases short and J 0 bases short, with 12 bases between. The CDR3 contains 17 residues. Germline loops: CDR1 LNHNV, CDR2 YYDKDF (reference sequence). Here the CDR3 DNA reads TGTGCCACCAGCAGAGATCCGGGGACCTATAGCAATCAGCCCCAGCATTTT. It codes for CATSRDPGTYSNQPQHF.

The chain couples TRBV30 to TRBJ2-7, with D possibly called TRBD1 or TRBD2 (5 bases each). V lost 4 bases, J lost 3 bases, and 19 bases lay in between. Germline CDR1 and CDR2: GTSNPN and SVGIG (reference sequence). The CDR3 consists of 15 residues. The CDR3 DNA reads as TGTGCCTGGAACCCGGGGCTAGCAAAAAACTACGAGCAGTACTTC. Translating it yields CAWNPGLAKNYEQYF.

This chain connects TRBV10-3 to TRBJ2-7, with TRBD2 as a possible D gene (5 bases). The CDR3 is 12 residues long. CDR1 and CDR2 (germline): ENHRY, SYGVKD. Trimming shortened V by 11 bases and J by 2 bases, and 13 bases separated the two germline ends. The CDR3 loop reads CASGKDPYEQYF. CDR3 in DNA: TGTGCCTCGGGGAAAGATCCCTACGAGCAGTACTTC.

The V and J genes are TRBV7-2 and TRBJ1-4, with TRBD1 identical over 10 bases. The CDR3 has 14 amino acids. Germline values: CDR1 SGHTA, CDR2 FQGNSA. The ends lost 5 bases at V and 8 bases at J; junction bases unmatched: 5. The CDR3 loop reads CASSQTGGDEKLFF. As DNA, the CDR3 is TGTGCCAGCAGCCAGACAGGGGGCGACGAAAAACTGTTTTTT.

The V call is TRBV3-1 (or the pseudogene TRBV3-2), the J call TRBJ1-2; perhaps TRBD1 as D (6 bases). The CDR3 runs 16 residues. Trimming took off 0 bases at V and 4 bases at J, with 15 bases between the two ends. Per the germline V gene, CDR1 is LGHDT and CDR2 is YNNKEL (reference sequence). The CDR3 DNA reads TGTGCCAGCAGCCAAGAAGGGCGCGGGGGCGGCTATGGCTACACCTTC. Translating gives CASSQEGRGGGYGYTF.

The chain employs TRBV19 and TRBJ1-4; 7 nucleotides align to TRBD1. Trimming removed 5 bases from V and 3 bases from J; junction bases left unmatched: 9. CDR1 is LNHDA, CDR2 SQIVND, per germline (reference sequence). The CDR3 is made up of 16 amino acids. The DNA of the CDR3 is TGTGCCAGTAGTCCAAAAACCGGGACAGCTAATGAAAAACTGTTTTTT. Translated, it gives CASSPKTGTANEKLFF.

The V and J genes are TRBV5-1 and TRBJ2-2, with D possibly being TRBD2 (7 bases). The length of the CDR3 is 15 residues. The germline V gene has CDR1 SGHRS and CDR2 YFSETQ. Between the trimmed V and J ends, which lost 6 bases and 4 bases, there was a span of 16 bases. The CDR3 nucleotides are TGCGCCAGCACCGTTGAGGGGGGGCGCACCGGGGAGCTGTTTTTT. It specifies CASTVEGGRTGELFF.

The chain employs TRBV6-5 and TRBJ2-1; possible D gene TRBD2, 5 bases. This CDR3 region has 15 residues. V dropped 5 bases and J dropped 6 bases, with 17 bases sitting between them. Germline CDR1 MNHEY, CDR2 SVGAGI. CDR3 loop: CASSIAGPGVNEQFF. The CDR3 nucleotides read TGTGCCAGCAGTATCGCGGGCCCTGGGGTCAATGAGCAGTTCTTC.

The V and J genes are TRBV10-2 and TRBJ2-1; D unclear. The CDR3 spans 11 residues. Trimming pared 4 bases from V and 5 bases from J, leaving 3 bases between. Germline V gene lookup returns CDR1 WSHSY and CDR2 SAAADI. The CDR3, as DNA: TGCGCCAGCAGTGCACACAATGAGCAGTTCTTC. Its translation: CASSAHNEQFF.

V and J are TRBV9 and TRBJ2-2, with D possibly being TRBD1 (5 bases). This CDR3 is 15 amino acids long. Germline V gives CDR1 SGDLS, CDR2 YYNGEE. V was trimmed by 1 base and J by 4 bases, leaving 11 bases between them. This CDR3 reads CASSVQGSSTGELFF. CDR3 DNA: TGTGCCAGCAGCGTACAGGGATCTAGCACCGGGGAGCTGTTTTTT.

CDR3 coding DNA: TGTGCCAGCAGTTGGGGGGGGCAGGAGACCCAGTACTTC. Amino acid sequence: CASSWGGQETQYF. The V gene is TRBV6-5, the J gene TRBJ2-5; tentatively, D is TRBD2 (7 bases). CDR3 size: 13 residues. Trimming stripped 4 bases from V and 5 bases from J, with 11 bases between. CDR1 MNHEY and CDR2 SVGAGI come from the germline V gene.

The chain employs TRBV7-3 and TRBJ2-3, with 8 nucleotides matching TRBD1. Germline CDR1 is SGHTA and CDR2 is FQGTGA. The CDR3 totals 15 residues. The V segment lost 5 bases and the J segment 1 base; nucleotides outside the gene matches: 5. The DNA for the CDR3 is TGTGCCAGCAGCAAGGACAGGGATCGCACAGATACGCAGTATTTT. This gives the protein CASSKDRDRTDTQYF.

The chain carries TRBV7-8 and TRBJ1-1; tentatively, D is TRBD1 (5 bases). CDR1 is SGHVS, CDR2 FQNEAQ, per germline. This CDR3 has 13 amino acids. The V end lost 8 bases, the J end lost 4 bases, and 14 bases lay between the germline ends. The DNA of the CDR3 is TGTGCCAGCCAGGGAAGTTTGCCCACTGAAGCTTTCTTT. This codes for CASQGSLPTEAFF.

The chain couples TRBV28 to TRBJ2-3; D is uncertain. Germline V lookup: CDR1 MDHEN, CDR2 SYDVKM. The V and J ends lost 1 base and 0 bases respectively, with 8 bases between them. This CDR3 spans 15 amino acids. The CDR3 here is CASSLYSASTDTQYF. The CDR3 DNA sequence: TGTGCCAGCAGTTTATACAGTGCTAGCACAGATACGCAGTATTTT.

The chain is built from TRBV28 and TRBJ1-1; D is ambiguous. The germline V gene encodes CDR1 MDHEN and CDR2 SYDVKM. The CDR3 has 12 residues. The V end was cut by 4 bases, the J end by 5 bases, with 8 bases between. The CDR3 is CASSSGKTEAFF. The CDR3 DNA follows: TGTGCCAGCAGTTCCGGGAAAACTGAAGCTTTCTTT.

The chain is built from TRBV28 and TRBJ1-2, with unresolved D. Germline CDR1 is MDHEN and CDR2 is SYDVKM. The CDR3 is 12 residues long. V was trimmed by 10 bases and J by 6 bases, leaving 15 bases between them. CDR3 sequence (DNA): TGTGCCACCCTTGTGGGCTGGAATGGCTACACCTTC. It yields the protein CATLVGWNGYTF.

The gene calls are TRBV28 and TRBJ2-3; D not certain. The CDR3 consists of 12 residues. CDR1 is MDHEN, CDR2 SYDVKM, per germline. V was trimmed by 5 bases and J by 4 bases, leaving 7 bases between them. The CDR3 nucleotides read TGTGCCAGCAGTCTCAACCCAGATACGCAGTATTTT. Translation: CASSLNPDTQYF.

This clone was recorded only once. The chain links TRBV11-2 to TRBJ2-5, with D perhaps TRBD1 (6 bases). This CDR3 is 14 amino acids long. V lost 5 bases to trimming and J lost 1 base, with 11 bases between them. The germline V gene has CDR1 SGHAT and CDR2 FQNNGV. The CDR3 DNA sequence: TGTGCCAGCAGCCCCAGGACAGCCCAAGAGACCCAGTACTTC. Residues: CASSPRTAQETQYF.

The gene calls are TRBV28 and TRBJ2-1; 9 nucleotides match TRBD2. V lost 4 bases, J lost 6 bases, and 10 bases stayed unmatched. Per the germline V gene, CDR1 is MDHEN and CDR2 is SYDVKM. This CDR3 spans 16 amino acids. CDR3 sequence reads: CASSSKTLAGVNEQFF. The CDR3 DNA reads TGTGCCAGCAGTTCAAAGACCTTAGCGGGAGTCAATGAGCAGTTCTTC.

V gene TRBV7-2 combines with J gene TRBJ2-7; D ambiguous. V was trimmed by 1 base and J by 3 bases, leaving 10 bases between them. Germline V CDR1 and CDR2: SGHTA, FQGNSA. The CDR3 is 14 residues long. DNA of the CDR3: TGTGCCAGCAGCTTAGAAGGGAACTACTACGAGCAGTACTTC. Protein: CASSLEGNYYEQYF.

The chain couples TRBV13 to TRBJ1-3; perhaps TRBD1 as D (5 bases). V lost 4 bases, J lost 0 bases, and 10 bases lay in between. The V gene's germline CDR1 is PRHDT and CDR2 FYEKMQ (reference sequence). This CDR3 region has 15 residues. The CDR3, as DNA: TGTGCCAGCAGCTGGGGACGGGGCTCTGGAAACACCATATATTTT. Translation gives CASSWGRGSGNTIYF.

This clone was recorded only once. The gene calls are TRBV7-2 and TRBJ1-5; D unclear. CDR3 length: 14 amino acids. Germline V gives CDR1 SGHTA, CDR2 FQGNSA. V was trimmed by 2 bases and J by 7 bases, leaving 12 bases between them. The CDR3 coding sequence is TGTGCCAGCAGCTTATTAGGGTTGGGCCAGCCCCAGCATTTT. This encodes CASSLLGLGQPQHF.